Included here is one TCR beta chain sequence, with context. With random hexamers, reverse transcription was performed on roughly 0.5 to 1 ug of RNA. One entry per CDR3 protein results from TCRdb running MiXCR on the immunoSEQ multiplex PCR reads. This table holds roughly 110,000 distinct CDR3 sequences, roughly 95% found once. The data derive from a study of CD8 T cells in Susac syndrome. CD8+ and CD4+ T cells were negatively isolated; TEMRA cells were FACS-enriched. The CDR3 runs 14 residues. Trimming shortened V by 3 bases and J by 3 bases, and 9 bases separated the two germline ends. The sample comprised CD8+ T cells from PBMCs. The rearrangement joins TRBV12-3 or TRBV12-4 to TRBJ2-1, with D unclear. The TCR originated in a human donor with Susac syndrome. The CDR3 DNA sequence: TGTGCCAGCAGTTTTATGGGGATCTACAATGAGCAGTTCTTC. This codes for CASSFMGIYNEQFF.